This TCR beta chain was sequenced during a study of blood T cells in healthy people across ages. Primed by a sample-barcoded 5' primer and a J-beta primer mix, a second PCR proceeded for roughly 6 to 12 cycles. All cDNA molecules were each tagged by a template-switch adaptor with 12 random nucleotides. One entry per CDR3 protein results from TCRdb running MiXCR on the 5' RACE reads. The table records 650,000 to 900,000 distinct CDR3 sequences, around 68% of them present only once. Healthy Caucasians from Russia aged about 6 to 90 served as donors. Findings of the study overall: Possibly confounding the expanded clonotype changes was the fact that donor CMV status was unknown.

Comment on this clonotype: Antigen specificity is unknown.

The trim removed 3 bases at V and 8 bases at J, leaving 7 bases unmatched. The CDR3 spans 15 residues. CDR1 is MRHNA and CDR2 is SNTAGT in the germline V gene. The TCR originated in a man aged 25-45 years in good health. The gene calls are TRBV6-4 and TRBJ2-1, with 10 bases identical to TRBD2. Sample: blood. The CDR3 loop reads CASSESAGGAHEQFF. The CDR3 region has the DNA TGTGCCAGCAGTGAATCAGCGGGGGGGGCCCATGAGCAGTTCTTC.